The 30 T cell receptor beta chains below come from one sample, sequenced in a study of blood T cell repertoires in COVID-19. Generated by immunoSEQ multiplex PCR, the TCRdb table keeps only in-frame clones and is missing some. The table has about 100,000 clones, 75% to 85% seen once; the top ten hold about a sixth. Input material: peripheral blood. These TCRs come from a woman aged 80 or over with active or convalescent COVID-19.

This clone was seen only a few times. The rearrangement joins TRBV9 to TRBJ2-7; 12 nucleotides align to TRBD2. The V gene's germline CDR1 is SGDLS and CDR2 YYNGEE. J was trimmed by 4 bases and V by 3 bases; bases with no gene match: 2. The CDR3 is 14 amino acids. CDR3 sequence (DNA): TGTGCCAGCAGCGAGGGACTAGCGGGTTACGAGCAGTACTTC. Translation gives CASSEGLAGYEQYF.

Regarding this clone: Within the sample, other DNA sequences also encode this same CDR3. The V call is TRBV27, the J call TRBJ2-7; the match to TRBD1 covers 9 bases. Trimming at V came to 9 bases and at J to 3 bases, leaving 9 bases not matched to a gene. This CDR3 comprises 14 residues. The germline V gene encodes CDR1 MNHEY and CDR2 SMNVEV (reference sequence). For the CDR3, the DNA is TGTGCCAGTAGTCGGACAGGGGAATACTACGAGCAGTACTTC. It yields the protein CASSRTGEYYEQYF.

CDR3 loop: CSVDQGTPNEQFF. The CDR3 DNA reads TGCAGCGTGGACCAGGGGACCCCCAATGAGCAGTTCTTC. The rearrangement joins TRBV29-1 to TRBJ2-1; perhaps TRBD1 as D (6 bases). This CDR3 region has 13 residues. Trimming took 6 bases from V and 6 from J, leaving 15 bases between them. Looked up from germline, CDR1 is SQVTM and CDR2 is ANQGSEA.

The V call is TRBV12-3 or TRBV12-4, the J call TRBJ1-2, with D hard to call. V was cut by 6 bases and J by 2 bases, with 7 bases left in between. The CDR3 is 12 amino acids. DNA of the CDR3: TGTGCCAGCAGCAGATCGAACTATGGCTACACCTTC. Its protein product is CASSRSNYGYTF.

V gene TRBV19 combines with J gene TRBJ1-2; 7 bases align to TRBD1. Germline V gives CDR1 LNHDA, CDR2 SQIVND (reference sequence). V lost 0 bases, J lost 2 bases, and 3 bases stayed unmatched. This CDR3 spans 15 amino acids. The CDR3 DNA reads TGTGCCAGTAGTATAGATGGGGACAGAAACTATGGCTACACCTTC. It translates to CASSIDGDRNYGYTF.

This chain links TRBV7-8 with TRBJ2-1; 9 bases line up with TRBD2. There are 13 residues in the CDR3. With 5 bases clipped from V and 7 bases from J, the junction kept 3 bases outside the gene matches. Germline CDR1 reads SGHVS; CDR2 reads FQNEAQ. CDR3 bases: TGTGCCAGCAGCCTGGGACTAGCTAATGAGCAGTTCTTC. Protein sequence: CASSLGLANEQFF.

The chain uses TRBV5-8 and TRBJ1-4; 7 nucleotides agree with TRBD1. Germline CDR1 is SGHTS and CDR2 is YDEGEE. V was pared by 0 bases and J by 8 bases, with 7 bases of the junction left unmatched. The CDR3 sequence is 15 residues long. The CDR3 region has the DNA TGTGCCAGCAGCTTGGGGGCAGGGGGTGACGAAAAACTGTTTTTT. Translated: CASSLGAGGDEKLFF.

The chain uses TRBV6-4 and TRBJ1-6; TRBD1 agrees at 9 bases. Germline V gives CDR1 MRHNA, CDR2 SNTAGT. This CDR3 is built from 15 residues. After removal of 2 bases from V and 9 bases from J, the junction contained 5 bases not matched to a gene. The CDR3 DNA reads TGTGCCAGCAGTGACGAACCGGGACAGGGTTCACCCCTCCACTTT. Translating it yields CASSDEPGQGSPLHF.

Turning to this clone: The germline gene is not matched at one end of the junction; a read error may be the cause. This chain links TRBV5-1 with TRBJ2-5; a weak D match, TRBD2 (5 bases). From germline, CDR1 is SGHRS and CDR2 YFSETQ. The CDR3 length is 14 residues. The CDR3 DNA reads TGTGCCAGCAGCACCGGGGAGTGGGAAGCGACCCAGTACTTC. Its protein is CASSTGEWEATQYF.

The chain joins TRBV7-2 to TRBJ2-7; TRBD2 aligns across 10 bases. V was clipped by 5 bases and J by 0 bases; unmatched bases: 4. The CDR3 spans 15 residues. CDR1 is SGHTA, CDR2 FQGNSA, per germline. The CDR3 spells CASSTASGSSYEQYF. The CDR3 DNA sequence: TGTGCCAGCAGCACTGCTAGCGGGAGCTCCTACGAGCAGTACTTC.

In this sample, this clone turned up a few times. The V gene is TRBV5-6, the J gene TRBJ2-5, with 7 bases matching TRBD2. The V and J ends lost 5 bases and 7 bases, in that order; junction bases with no gene match: 5. CDR3 size: 12 residues. Germline CDR1 reads SGHDT; CDR2 reads YYEEEE. CDR3 nucleotides: TGTGCCAGCAGAGGAGGGGAGGGGACCCAGTACTTC. Encoded protein: CASRGGEGTQYF. The full variable domain, its missing parts supplied by reference TRBV5-6 and TRBJ2-5, is DAGVTQSPTHLIKTRGQQVTLRCSPKSGHDTVSWYQQALGQGPQFIFQYYEEEERQRGNFPDRFSGHQFPNYSSELNVNALLLGDSALYLCASRGGEGTQYFGPGTRLLVL.

This rearrangement joins TRBV11-1 to TRBJ2-7; D not resolved. The germline V and J ends were trimmed by 2 bases and 2 bases, with 7 bases remaining between them. The CDR3 runs to 13 residues. CDR1 SGHAT and CDR2 FQDESV come from the germline V gene (reference sequence). CDR3 sequence (DNA): TGTGCCAGCAGCTTATGGGCACCCTACGAGCAGTACTTC. Its protein is CASSLWAPYEQYF.

CDR3 protein: CASSTGRGLAGRRGSTDTQYF. Written as DNA, the CDR3 is TGTGCCAGCAGCACAGGCCGGGGACTAGCGGGCAGGAGGGGGAGCACAGATACGCAGTATTTT. This chain uses TRBV21-1 with TRBJ2-3; the table's D call, TRBD2, has no DNA check behind it. TRBV21-1 is noted as a pseudogene. The CDR3 covers 21 residues.

This chain uses TRBV18 with TRBJ1-5; 9 positions match TRBD1. The V gene's germline CDR1 is KGHSH and CDR2 LQKENI. CDR3 size: 15 residues. With 3 bases clipped from V and 3 bases from J, the junction kept 3 bases outside the gene matches. The CDR3 DNA sequence: TGTGCCAGCTCACCGGGACAGGGTATCAATCAGCCCCAGCATTTT. Amino acids: CASSPGQGINQPQHF.

The chain recombines TRBV6-5 with TRBJ1-2; unclear D gene. The V and J ends lost 4 bases and 0 bases respectively, with 15 bases between them. Germline V gene lookup returns CDR1 MNHEY and CDR2 SVGAGI. This CDR3 contains 16 residues. Here the CDR3 DNA reads TGTGCCAGCAGTTCTCTCCTGGCGGGTACTAACTATGGCTACACCTTC. It is translated as CASSSLLAGTNYGYTF.

The chain uses TRBV5-8 and TRBJ2-1; D is possibly TRBD2 (6 bases). This CDR3 comprises 15 residues. CDR1 is SGHTS, CDR2 YDEGEE, per germline. Trimming took off 4 bases at V and 7 bases at J, with 18 bases between the two ends. This CDR3 reads CASSNGGVTRNEQFF. The CDR3 DNA sequence: TGTGCCAGCAGCAATGGAGGGGTTACTCGGAATGAGCAGTTCTTC.

The chain recombines TRBV27 with TRBJ2-1; maybe TRBD1 (6 bases). Germline CDR1 is MNHEY and CDR2 is SMNVEV (reference sequence). Trimming stripped 4 bases from V and 0 bases from J, with 16 bases between. The CDR3 length is 17 residues. The CDR3 spells CASSSWGTTLSYNEQFF. CDR3 DNA: TGTGCCAGCAGTTCCTGGGGGACAACCCTCTCCTACAATGAGCAGTTCTTC.

Only a few counts were recorded for this clone. The V and J genes are TRBV28 and TRBJ2-7; 8 nucleotides line up with TRBD1. CDR1 is MDHEN, CDR2 SYDVKM, per germline. The CDR3 has 13 residues. The trim removed 8 bases at V and 6 bases at J, leaving 9 bases unmatched. The CDR3 is CASRDRGRGEQYF. As DNA, the CDR3 is TGTGCCAGCCGAGACAGGGGACGGGGCGAGCAGTACTTC.

The gene calls are TRBV6-1 and TRBJ2-5, with D perhaps matching TRBD2 (5 bases). The V end was cut by 5 bases, the J end by 13 bases, with 14 bases between. Germline CDR1 is MNHNS and CDR2 is SASEGT. The CDR3 is 11 amino acids. In nucleotides, the CDR3 is TGTGCCAGCAGTTTCTTAGGACTGGGGTACTTC. As protein: CASSFLGLGYF.

J is TRBJ2-1 and V is TRBV4-3; TRBD1 agrees at 8 bases. Germline-derived CDR1 and CDR2 are LGHNA and YSLEER. This CDR3 region has 15 residues. The junction had 8 bases not matched to a gene; V was cut back by 6 bases and J by 4 bases. CDR3 bases: TGCGCCAGCAGTGCGACAGGGGCCAATTACAATGAGCAGTTCTTC. It translates to CASSATGANYNEQFF.

The chain uses TRBV6-5 and TRBJ2-2, with TRBD2 matching 8 bases. After removal of 5 bases from V and 6 bases from J, the junction contained 5 bases not matched to a gene. This CDR3 is built from 14 residues. Germline V CDR1 and CDR2: MNHEY, SVGAGI. CDR3 in amino acids: CASSLWTSPGELFF. The CDR3 DNA reads as TGTGCCAGCAGTCTTTGGACTAGCCCCGGGGAGCTGTTTTTT.

This clone was seen more than once but under ten times. This chain uses TRBV7-8 with TRBJ1-4; 9 bases map to TRBD1. Germline CDR1 is SGHVS and CDR2 is FQNEAQ. V gave up 3 bases and J gave up 1 base; unmatched junction bases: 6. The CDR3 totals 17 residues. The chain's CDR3 is CASSFPDRGLTNEKLFF. The CDR3 coding sequence is TGTGCCAGCAGCTTTCCAGACAGGGGGTTAACTAATGAAAAACTGTTTTTT.

This chain links TRBV27 with TRBJ2-7; possible D gene TRBD1, 6 bases. Germline CDR1 and CDR2: MNHEY and SMNVEV (reference sequence). CDR3 size: 14 residues. The V end was cut by 3 bases, the J end by 6 bases, with 15 bases between. CDR3 in amino acids: CASSFRPRGSEQYF. CDR3 nucleotide sequence: TGTGCCAGCAGTTTCCGTCCCAGGGGAAGCGAGCAGTACTTC.

CDR3 nucleotides: TGCAGCTCCACTTTAGGGGGGGGGCAGGTAAATGAGCAGTTCTTC. Protein product: CSSTLGGGQVNEQFF. The chain carries TRBV29-1 and TRBJ2-1; TRBD2 might be the D (7 bases). Per germline, CDR1 SQVTM and CDR2 ANQGSEA. The CDR3 covers 15 residues. Trimming left V 8 bases short and J 7 bases short, with 24 bases between.

The V and J genes are TRBV6-6 and TRBJ2-1; 11 nucleotides agree with TRBD1. The V segment lost 10 bases and the J segment 4 bases; nucleotides outside the gene matches: 6. CDR3 length equals 14 residues. CDR1 is MNHNY, CDR2 SVGAGI, per germline (reference sequence). The CDR3: CATRGTGGYNEQFF. The CDR3 DNA reads as TGTGCCACCCGGGGGACAGGGGGTTACAATGAGCAGTTCTTC.

This clone was seen just once. The CDR3 region is CASSTGYSGTSKGNQPQHF. The DNA for the CDR3 is TGTGCCAGTAGTACTGGTTATTCGGGCACTAGCAAAGGCAATCAGCCCCAGCATTTT. The chain carries TRBV19 and TRBJ1-5, with unresolved D. CDR3 length: 19 residues. Trimming took 4 bases from V and 2 from J, leaving 24 bases between them. Germline lookup yields CDR1 LNHDA and CDR2 SQIVND (reference sequence).

The chain uses TRBV5-5 and TRBJ2-3, with TRBD1 matching over 10 bases. V was pared by 1 base and J by 4 bases, with 3 bases of the junction left unmatched. Germline CDR1 is SGHKS and CDR2 is YYEKEE (reference sequence). The CDR3 spans 15 residues. CDR3 nucleotides: TGTGCCAGCAGCTTGTGGGGACAGGGGTCAGATACGCAGTATTTT. Amino acid sequence: CASSLWGQGSDTQYF.

The V call is TRBV20-1, the J call TRBJ2-5; possible D gene TRBD2, 5 bases. This CDR3 region has 15 residues. Germline assignment: CDR1 DFQATT and CDR2 SNEGSKA (reference sequence). The V end lost 3 bases, the J end lost 5 bases, and 19 bases lay between the germline ends. CDR3 region: CSASGKGFPGETQYF. Here the CDR3 DNA reads TGCAGTGCTAGTGGGAAGGGATTTCCGGGGGAGACCCAGTACTTC.

The V and J genes are TRBV7-8 and TRBJ2-3, with 8 bases aligning to TRBD2. This CDR3 is built from 16 residues. Trimming took 5 bases from V and 1 from J; bases not matched to a gene: 8. In germline, CDR1 is SGHVS, CDR2 FQNEAQ. The CDR3 here is CASSLWRGGRTDTQYF. In nucleotides, the CDR3 is TGTGCCAGCAGCCTTTGGCGCGGGGGGCGCACAGATACGCAGTATTTT.

The V gene is TRBV5-6, the J gene TRBJ1-2; D uncertain. The germline CDR1 and CDR2 sequences are SGHDT and YYEEEE. The CDR3 is 13 residues long. Trimming cost V 0 bases and J 6 bases, with 9 bases left between them. This CDR3 is CASSLGTLDGYTF. DNA for the CDR3: TGTGCCAGCAGCTTGGGGACTCTGGATGGCTACACCTTC.